These 21 T cell receptor beta chains originate from one sample sequenced in a study of PD-L1 blockade in urothelial cancer. Time point: pretreatment peripheral blood. Measured with immunoSEQ multiplex PCR; TCRdb has only the in-frame clones, and not every one. The table lists about 52,000 clones, roughly four fifths of them singletons, with approximately 3.8% in the top ten. Here the sequenced sample was PBMCs, taken around atezolizumab (anti-PD-L1) treatment. The receptors were gathered from a man in his 70s with urothelial cancer.

The CDR3 reads CASKIGQGGAEAFF. The CDR3 region has the DNA TGTGCCAGCAAGATAGGACAGGGCGGGGCTGAAGCTTTCTTT. The rearrangement uses TRBV6-5 and TRBJ1-1, with TRBD1 matching 8 bases. The CDR3 consists of 14 residues. The germline CDR1 and CDR2 sequences are MNHEY and SVGAGI. Trimming cost V 7 bases and J 6 bases; bases outside gene matches: 10.

The chain links TRBV6-6 to TRBJ2-7; 7 bases are shared with TRBD2. Germline V gene lookup returns CDR1 MNHNY and CDR2 SVGAGI (reference sequence). This CDR3 is built from 13 residues. V was pared by 2 bases and J by 9 bases, with 7 bases of the junction left unmatched. Here the CDR3 reads CASSYREGMGQYF. DNA of the CDR3: TGTGCCAGCAGTTACAGGGAGGGGATGGGGCAGTACTTC.

This clone was observed a few times. The chain recombines TRBV29-1 with TRBJ1-2; 8 bases agree with TRBD1. The CDR3 has 14 residues. Germline lookup yields CDR1 SQVTM and CDR2 ANQGSEA. V was clipped by 6 bases and J by 2 bases; unmatched bases: 8. The CDR3 DNA reads TGCAGCGTCTCTCAGGGGGCAGGGAACTATGGCTACACCTTC. It is translated as CSVSQGAGNYGYTF.

The chain couples TRBV5-1 to TRBJ1-1; 9 nucleotides agree with TRBD1. V lost 3 bases, J lost 4 bases, and 10 bases stayed unmatched. Germline assignment: CDR1 SGHRS and CDR2 YFSETQ. There are 16 residues in the CDR3. CDR3: CASSYGQGRASTEAFF. DNA of the CDR3: TGCGCCAGCAGCTATGGACAGGGGCGGGCTAGCACTGAAGCTTTCTTT.

This rearrangement joins TRBV7-6 to TRBJ2-2; TRBD1 matches 7 bases. Germline V lookup: CDR1 SGHVS, CDR2 FNYEAQ. J gave up 2 bases and V 5 bases, and 5 bases lay outside the gene matches. The CDR3 length is 15 residues. CDR3 loop: CASSTGQTNTGELFF. CDR3 bases: TGTGCCAGCAGCACGGGACAGACTAACACCGGGGAGCTGTTTTTT.

The chain joins TRBV5-5 to TRBJ2-6; no definite D call. This CDR3 region has 16 residues. Germline V gene sequence: CDR1 SGHKS, CDR2 YYEKEE (reference sequence). V gave up 4 bases and J gave up 1 base, with 12 bases separating them. The DNA for the CDR3 is TGTGCCAGCAGCGCGGTCGTGAAATCTGGGGCCAACGTCCTGACTTTC. Its translation is CASSAVVKSGANVLTF.

On this clone: Different DNA sequences within this sample yield the same CDR3. The chain has TRBV11-2 and TRBJ2-1; D possibly corresponds to TRBD2 (6 bases). The V gene lost 0 bases and the J gene lost 7 bases, with 10 bases spanning the gap. CDR1 and CDR2 (germline): SGHAT, FQNNGV. The CDR3 spans 14 residues. CDR3 protein: CASSLDGSGNEQFF. The CDR3 coding sequence is TGTGCCAGCAGCTTAGACGGGAGTGGTAATGAGCAGTTCTTC.

This chain uses TRBV7-3 with TRBJ2-5, with 12 bases identical to TRBD2. The V and J ends lost 3 bases and 0 bases, in that order; junction bases with no gene match: 11. This CDR3 spans 19 amino acids. The germline gives CDR1 SGHTA, CDR2 FQGTGA. The DNA for the CDR3 is TGTGCCAGCAGCTTCGCCGGGACTAGCGGGCTGGGGAACCAAGAGACCCAGTACTTC. As protein: CASSFAGTSGLGNQETQYF.

This clone was seen only a few times. This rearrangement joins TRBV7-6 to TRBJ2-1; the D is unclear. With 3 bases removed from V and 9 bases from J, the gap between germline ends came to 9 bases. The CDR3 has 12 residues. CDR1 is SGHVS and CDR2 is FNYEAQ in the germline V gene. Here the CDR3 reads CASSFRIGEQFF. Written as DNA, the CDR3 is TGTGCCAGCAGCTTTAGAATTGGTGAGCAGTTCTTC.

Details on this clone: This sample also contains other DNA sequences that code for the same CDR3. J is TRBJ1-5 and V is TRBV7-9, with D possibly matching TRBD1 (5 bases). The germline V gene has CDR1 SEHNR and CDR2 FQNEAQ (reference sequence). The length of the CDR3 is 14 residues. V lost 5 bases, J lost 0 bases, and 8 bases lay in between. The chain's CDR3 is CASSRDSSNQPQHF. The CDR3, as DNA: TGTGCCAGCAGCCGAGACAGTAGCAATCAGCCCCAGCATTTT. The full variable domain, in which reference TRBV7-9 and TRBJ1-5 provide the parts outside the CDR3, is DTGVSQNPRHKITKRGQNVTFRCDPISEHNRLYWYRQTLGQGPEFLTYFQNEAQLEKSRLLSDRFSAERPKGSFSTLEIQRTEQGDSAMYLCASSRDSSNQPQHFGDGTRLSIL.

This clone has just a few counts. The chain carries TRBV28 and TRBJ2-7, with 9 positions matching TRBD1. The ends lost 5 bases at V and 3 bases at J; junction bases unmatched: 8. In germline, CDR1 is MDHEN, CDR2 SYDVKM. CDR3 length: 15 residues. The CDR3 here is CASSETGGADYEQYF. DNA of the CDR3: TGTGCCAGCAGTGAAACAGGGGGCGCCGACTACGAGCAGTACTTC.

The chain uses TRBV7-2 and TRBJ1-2; tentatively, D is TRBD1 (5 bases). From germline, CDR1 is SGHTA and CDR2 FQGNSA. V was pared by 3 bases and J by 5 bases, with 16 bases between. The CDR3 extends over 15 amino acids. CDR3 amino acids: CASSLIDQGGYGYTF. CDR3 nucleotides: TGTGCCAGCAGCTTGATAGACCAGGGAGGTTATGGCTACACCTTC.

This rearrangement joins TRBV7-2 to TRBJ2-3; 8 positions match TRBD1. The CDR3 sequence is 16 residues long. With V trimmed by 1 base and J by 0 bases, 3 bases remained unmatched. CDR1 and CDR2 (germline): SGHTA, FQGNSA. For the CDR3, the DNA is TGTGCCAGCAGCTTAGGAGGGGACAGGAGCACAGATACGCAGTATTTT. Its translation: CASSLGGDRSTDTQYF.

This chain connects TRBV7-2 to TRBJ1-6; the D is unclear. V shed 1 base and J shed 3 bases, with 4 bases lying between them. Germline V gene data show CDR1 as SGHTA and CDR2 as FQGNSA. CDR3 size: 14 residues. The CDR3 here is CASSLGSYNSPLHF. In DNA, the CDR3 is TGTGCCAGCAGCTTAGGCAGCTATAATTCACCCCTCCACTTT.

This clone appeared a single time. The rearrangement uses TRBV2 and TRBJ2-3, with 9 bases identical to TRBD1. The CDR3 covers 16 residues. V trimming: 5 bases; J trimming: 4 bases; junction bases outside the gene matches: 10. Germline V lookup: CDR1 SNHLY, CDR2 FYNNEI. Here the CDR3 reads CASSKNPGQGSDTQYF. The DNA of the CDR3 is TGTGCCAGCAGTAAGAACCCGGGACAGGGTTCAGATACGCAGTATTTT.

As for this clone: A much larger clone sits a single nucleotide away, making a read error possible. Other DNA sequences from this sample encode an identical CDR3 as well. The chain links TRBV29-1 to TRBJ2-1, with TRBD1 matching over 7 bases. Germline V lookup: CDR1 SQVTM, CDR2 ANQGSEA. With V trimmed by 1 base and J by 0 bases, 3 bases remained unmatched. This CDR3 is built from 15 residues. The CDR3 reads CSVEVWDSSYNEQFF. The DNA of the CDR3 is TGCAGCGTTGAAGTATGGGACAGCTCCTACAATGAGCAGTTCTTC.

This clone came up a few times. The V gene is TRBV4-2, the J gene TRBJ2-7; possible D gene TRBD2, 6 bases. This CDR3 spans 13 amino acids. Germline CDR1 reads LGHNA; CDR2 reads YNFKEQ. Trimming cost V 0 bases and J 7 bases, with 10 bases left between them. CDR3 sequence reads: CASSQEKGGEQYF. For the CDR3, the DNA is TGTGCCAGCAGCCAAGAGAAGGGAGGAGAGCAGTACTTC.

This sequence joins TRBV19 and TRBJ1-1; D unresolved. The ends were cut back, 6 bases at V and 0 bases at J, with 8 bases in the middle. There are 13 residues in the CDR3. Looked up from germline, CDR1 is LNHDA and CDR2 is SQIVND (reference sequence). The CDR3 region is CASRKTLNTEAFF. As DNA, the CDR3 is TGTGCCAGTAGGAAAACACTGAACACTGAAGCTTTCTTT.

This clone was observed once. The chain links TRBV7-2 to TRBJ2-1, with 14 bases aligning to TRBD2. CDR1 and CDR2 (germline): SGHTA, FQGNSA. V gave up 4 bases and J gave up 6 bases; unmatched junction bases: 5. This CDR3 is built from 16 residues. As DNA, the CDR3 is TGTGCCAGCAGCTCACCCGGGACTAGCGGGGGCAATGAGCAGTTCTTC. Amino acids: CASSSPGTSGGNEQFF.

The J gene is TRBJ1-1, the V gene TRBV2; 10 bases map to TRBD1. CDR3 length: 14 amino acids. The germline V gene has CDR1 SNHLY and CDR2 FYNNEI. J was trimmed by 1 base and V by 6 bases; bases with no gene match: 2. CDR3 sequence reads: CASRRQGANTEAFF. The CDR3 DNA reads as TGTGCCAGCAGACGACAGGGGGCGAACACTGAAGCTTTCTTT. The full variable domain, rest sourced from reference TRBV2 and TRBJ1-1, is EPEVTQTPSHQVTQMGQEVILRCVPISNHLYFYWYRQILGQKVEFLVSFYNNEISEKSEIFDDQFSVERPDGSNFTLKIRSTKLEDSAMYFCASRRQGANTEAFFGQGTRLTVV.

The chain combines TRBV4-2 with TRBJ2-3, with 13 bases that match TRBD2. This CDR3 has 17 residues. Per germline, CDR1 LGHNA and CDR2 YNFKEQ. V lost 3 bases and J lost 5; bases outside the gene matches: 8. The CDR3 loop is CASSHGTSGDLQDTQYF. The CDR3 DNA sequence: TGTGCCAGCAGCCACGGGACTAGCGGGGACCTGCAAGATACGCAGTATTTT.